A single T cell receptor (beta chain) is shown here with its context. The target antigen is unknown. Autoimmune disease history or systemic immunosuppression excluded patients. The J segment lost 1 base and the V segment lost 7 bases, leaving 6 bases of the junction unmatched. The CDR3 runs to 17 residues. Germline assignment: CDR1 SGHVS and CDR2 FNYEAQ. This sample stems from a study of OX40 agonist ivuxolimab in advanced cancers. Turning to the study itself: Prior therapy, whether anti-PD-1, anti-PD-L1 or anti-CTLA-4, was allowed, and under 50% had some.

Findings of the study overall: Antigen specificity remained undetermined for the expanded peripheral T cells. Partial responders treated at 0.1-3.0 mg/kg exhibited clonal expansion among the lowest measured.

Method: immunoSEQ multiplex PCR; TCRdb's copy keeps in-frame clones and lacks some. The sample includes 55,000 to 70,000 clones, 70% to 90% seen only once; the top ten take 3.7%. This clonotype was sampled from an adult with an advanced solid tumor such as melanoma, head and neck, liver or kidney cancer. This sequence joins TRBV7-6 and TRBJ2-1, with 14 bases that match TRBD2. Sequences were derived from CD4+ or CD8+ T cells sorted from blood, sampled in a trial of the OX40 agonist ivuxolimab. The CDR3 here is CASTPRTSGGSYNEQFF. CDR3 coding DNA: TGTGCCAGCACACCCCGGACTAGCGGGGGGTCCTACAATGAGCAGTTCTTC.